These 27 T cell receptor beta chains were sequenced from one sample in a study of blood T cell repertoires in COVID-19. The assay was immunoSEQ multiplex PCR, and TCRdb's table has in-frame clones only and misses some. The table includes some 380,000 clones, approximately 86% detected once. The sequenced sample was PBMCs or T cells enriched from blood (not recorded which). These receptors all come from a woman aged 40 to 50 with acute COVID-19.

The chain couples TRBV2 to TRBJ2-6; 9 nucleotides match TRBD1. The CDR3 loop spans 17 amino acids. V shed 6 bases and J 0 bases; nucleotides not matched to a gene: 6. Per the germline V gene, CDR1 is SNHLY and CDR2 is FYNNEI. In DNA, the CDR3 is TGTGCCAGCAGGGGGGACAGGGTTGACTCTGGGGCCAACGTCCTGACTTTC. Residues: CASRGDRVDSGANVLTF.

CDR3 amino acids: CASRLSGRKGYGYTF. The CDR3 DNA reads TGTGCCAGCAGATTATCAGGGAGGAAGGGCTATGGCTACACCTTC. The J gene is TRBJ1-2, the V gene TRBV6-5, with D possibly being TRBD1 (5 bases). The germline gives CDR1 MNHEY, CDR2 SVGAGI. The germline V and J ends were trimmed by 6 bases and 4 bases, with 18 bases remaining between them. This CDR3 region has 15 residues.

The rearrangement uses TRBV2 and TRBJ2-7; 7 bases agree with TRBD1. This CDR3 region has 14 residues. J gave up 2 bases and V 5 bases, and 6 bases lay outside the gene matches. Germline assignment: CDR1 SNHLY and CDR2 FYNNEI. Here the CDR3 reads CASSKLQGTYEQYF. CDR3 DNA: TGTGCCAGCAGTAAATTACAGGGGACCTACGAGCAGTACTTC.

The gene calls are TRBV18 and TRBJ2-7, with TRBD1 matching 10 bases. The CDR3 has 15 amino acids. Germline lookup yields CDR1 KGHSH and CDR2 LQKENI. J was trimmed by 0 bases and V by 2 bases; bases with no gene match: 1. The CDR3, as DNA: TGTGCCAGCTCACCATGGGACAGGGGCTCCTACGAGCAGTACTTC. The encoded protein is CASSPWDRGSYEQYF.

The chain is built from TRBV10-3 and TRBJ1-1; 10 bases fit TRBD1. The CDR3 loop spans 16 amino acids. V trimming: 2 bases; J trimming: 1 base; junction bases outside the gene matches: 4. Germline V gene data show CDR1 as ENHRY and CDR2 as SYGVKD. CDR3 nucleotide sequence: TGTGCCATCAGTGAGGGTAGGACAGGGGGGAACACTGAAGCTTTCTTT. Translating it yields CAISEGRTGGNTEAFF.

The chain couples TRBV20-1 to TRBJ2-7, with 7 positions matching TRBD2. The CDR3 is 14 amino acids. V lost 3 bases to trimming and J lost 1 base; unmatched junction nucleotides: 6. The V gene's germline CDR1 is DFQATT and CDR2 SNEGSKA (reference sequence). The CDR3 protein is CSASRLAESYEQYF. CDR3 sequence (DNA): TGCAGTGCTAGTAGGCTAGCGGAATCCTACGAGCAGTACTTC.

The chain carries TRBV5-1 and TRBJ2-1, with TRBD2 identical over 10 bases. The germline gives CDR1 SGHRS, CDR2 YFSETQ. J was trimmed by 4 bases and V by 5 bases; bases with no gene match: 3. The CDR3 runs to 14 residues. The CDR3 sequence: CASRTSGAYNEQFF. The CDR3 coding sequence is TGCGCCAGCAGAACTAGCGGGGCTTACAATGAGCAGTTCTTC.

As concerns this clone: In the same sample, other DNA sequences code for this CDR3. The chain joins TRBV5-1 to TRBJ2-2; possibly TRBD2 for D (6 bases). This CDR3 comprises 15 residues. V gave up 4 bases and J gave up 0 bases, with 10 bases separating them. Per germline, CDR1 SGHRS and CDR2 YFSETQ. CDR3 in DNA: TGCGCCAGCAGCCTGGAGGGGACGAACACCGGGGAGCTGTTTTTT. Its protein product is CASSLEGTNTGELFF.

This clone was seen only a few times. The chain links TRBV12-3 or TRBV12-4 to TRBJ1-2; D not certain. V was shortened by 1 base and J by 2 bases, with 5 bases between the two germline ends. The CDR3 length is 13 residues. The chain's CDR3 is CASSLDINYGYTF. CDR3 in DNA: TGTGCCAGCAGTTTAGACATCAACTATGGCTACACCTTC.

The V and J genes are TRBV20-1 and TRBJ1-1, with a possible D match to TRBD1 (6 bases). The V end was cut by 3 bases, the J end by 4 bases, with 12 bases between. From germline, CDR1 is DFQATT and CDR2 SNEGSKA (reference sequence). The CDR3 has 13 amino acids. The CDR3 DNA is TGCAGTGCTAGTAAGGGGGTAGTCACTGAAGCTTTCTTT. Protein product: CSASKGVVTEAFF.

V is TRBV29-1 and J is TRBJ1-1; a weak D match, TRBD1 (6 bases). The CDR3 runs to 11 residues. Trimming left V 4 bases short and J 8 bases short, with 11 bases between. Germline-derived CDR1 and CDR2 are SQVTM and ANQGSEA. In nucleotides, the CDR3 is TGCAGCGTTGCCCGGGACAAGGAAGCTTTCTTT. This codes for CSVARDKEAFF. Filled out from reference TRBV29-1 and TRBJ1-1, the complete variable domain reads SAVISQKPSRDICQRGTSLTIQCQVDSQVTMMFWYRQQPGQSLTLIATANQGSEATYESGFVIDKFPISRPNLTFSTLTVSNMSPEDSSIYLCSVARDKEAFFGQGTRLTVV.

This chain connects TRBV9 to TRBJ2-7; 8 nucleotides match TRBD2. V shed 0 bases and J 4 bases; nucleotides not matched to a gene: 6. Looked up from germline, CDR1 is SGDLS and CDR2 is YYNGEE. The CDR3 sequence is 15 residues long. The CDR3 here is CASSVEISGEYEQYF. CDR3 nucleotide sequence: TGTGCCAGCAGCGTAGAGATTAGCGGGGAATACGAGCAGTACTTC. The full variable domain, with the rest looked up from reference TRBV9 and TRBJ2-7, is DSGVTQTPKHLITATGQRVTLRCSPRSGDLSVYWYQQSLDQGLQFLIQYYNGEERAKGNILERFSAQQFPDLHSELNLSSLELGDSALYFCASSVEISGEYEQYFGPGTRLTVT.

This chain connects TRBV30 to TRBJ2-2; D may be TRBD2 (6 bases). The CDR3 consists of 14 residues. Trimming removed 2 bases at V and 4 bases at J, with 11 bases between. From germline, CDR1 is GTSNPN and CDR2 SVGIG (reference sequence). The CDR3 DNA is TGTGCCTGGAGTAGCGGGCCGCTCACCGGGGAGCTGTTTTTT. Translating it yields CAWSSGPLTGELFF.

Only one count was recorded for this clone. The rearrangement joins TRBV18 to TRBJ2-3; TRBD1 aligns across 7 bases. V lost 6 bases and J lost 3; bases outside the gene matches: 6. The CDR3 sequence is 14 residues long. The germline V gene has CDR1 KGHSH and CDR2 LQKENI. In DNA form, the CDR3 reads TGTGCCAGCTCGCGAGACAGGGAAACAGATACGCAGTATTTT. The encoded protein is CASSRDRETDTQYF.

This clone was counted once. DNA of the CDR3: TGCGCCAGCAGCTCTCAAGGGACTATCAACACCGGGGAGCTGTTTTTT. As protein: CASSSQGTINTGELFF. V is TRBV5-1 and J is TRBJ2-2; TRBD2 matches 7 bases. Germline lookup yields CDR1 SGHRS and CDR2 YFSETQ. V lost 3 bases to trimming and J lost 2 bases; unmatched junction nucleotides: 7. This CDR3 has 16 amino acids.

The chain links TRBV3-1 (or the pseudogene TRBV3-2) to TRBJ1-5, with D uncertain. Deletions cut 4 bases from V and 6 bases from J, with 13 bases between. Per germline, CDR1 LGHDT and CDR2 YNNKEL (reference sequence). This CDR3 has 14 amino acids. The CDR3 region has the DNA TGTGCCAGCAGCCGGGAGTCGACGCCTCAGCCCCAGCATTTT. Its protein product is CASSRESTPQPQHF.

The chain links TRBV19 to TRBJ1-1; D gene uncertain. V was shortened by 7 bases and J by 11 bases, with 17 bases between the two germline ends. CDR3 size: 12 residues. Germline CDR1 and CDR2: LNHDA and SQIVND (reference sequence). CDR3 DNA: TGTGCCAGTATGGACGGAGGGTTTAGGGCTTTCTTT. As protein: CASMDGGFRAFF. Full variable domain (outside the CDR3, taken from reference TRBV19 and TRBJ1-1): DGGITQSPKYLFRKEGQNVTLSCEQNLNHDAMYWYRQDPGQGLRLIYYSQIVNDFQKGDIAEGYSVSREKKESFPLTVTSAQKNPTAFYLCASMDGGFRAFFGQGTRLTVV.

The J gene is TRBJ1-6, the V gene TRBV5-6; maybe TRBD1 (6 bases). Germline values: CDR1 SGHDT, CDR2 YYEEEE. The CDR3 runs to 16 residues. The V gene lost 3 bases and the J gene lost 1 base, with 11 bases spanning the gap. This CDR3 is CASSSEGGSYNSPLHF. CDR3 coding DNA: TGTGCCAGCAGCTCAGAGGGGGGGTCCTATAATTCACCCCTCCACTTT.

The chain combines TRBV5-1 with TRBJ2-2; TRBD2 matches at 8 bases. Per the germline V gene, CDR1 is SGHRS and CDR2 is YFSETQ. The CDR3 length is 17 residues. Unmatched junction bases numbered 6, after V lost 0 bases and J lost 2 bases. CDR3 coding DNA: TGCGCCAGCAGCTTGGTCCGGGGGGGCTCAAACACCGGGGAGCTGTTTTTT. This translates into CASSLVRGGSNTGELFF. Looking up the rest from reference TRBV5-1 and TRBJ2-2 gives the full variable domain: KAGVTQTPRYLIKTRGQQVTLSCSPISGHRSVSWYQQTPGQGLQFLFEYFSETQRNKGNFPGRFSGRQFSNSRSEMNVSTLELGDSALYLCASSLVRGGSNTGELFFGEGSRLTVL.

This clone has a single count. V gene TRBV5-5 combines with J gene TRBJ2-2; 7 positions agree with TRBD1. The CDR3 length is 16 residues. The trim removed 1 base at V and 5 bases at J, leaving 8 bases unmatched. Germline V gene lookup returns CDR1 SGHKS and CDR2 YYEKEE (reference sequence). As DNA, the CDR3 is TGTGCCAGCAGCTTGCGGCCAGGGGGTAATACCGGGGAGCTGTTTTTT. The encoded protein is CASSLRPGGNTGELFF.

A single count supports this clone. The chain has TRBV18 and TRBJ1-6, with a possible D match to TRBD1 (5 bases). V was shortened by 3 bases and J by 10 bases, with 13 bases between the two germline ends. The CDR3 extends over 14 amino acids. Germline CDR1 is KGHSH and CDR2 is LQKENI. The CDR3 nucleotides read TGTGCCAGCTCACCTGACGGGGGGAGGTCACCCCTCCACTTT. Amino acid sequence: CASSPDGGRSPLHF.

This chain uses TRBV7-9 with TRBJ2-1, with D possibly being TRBD2 (6 bases). The CDR3 length is 16 residues. The V and J ends lost 2 bases and 0 bases respectively, with 11 bases between them. Germline-derived CDR1 and CDR2 are SEHNR and FQNEAQ (reference sequence). The CDR3 DNA sequence: TGTGCCAGCAGCTTACGAGGGACTTACTCCTACAATGAGCAGTTCTTC. Translation gives CASSLRGTYSYNEQFF.

This sequence joins TRBV7-9 and TRBJ1-4; D uncertain. The CDR3 sequence is 15 residues long. CDR1 and CDR2 (germline): SEHNR, FQNEAQ (reference sequence). The V and J ends lost 4 bases and 0 bases respectively, with 9 bases between them. The CDR3 nucleotides are TGTGCCAGCAGCTCAATCAGGTCAACTAATGAAAAACTGTTTTTT. Its protein is CASSSIRSTNEKLFF.

The chain recombines TRBV6-5 with TRBJ1-3; 7 bases are a match to TRBD1. V shed 7 bases and J 2 bases; nucleotides not matched to a gene: 2. CDR1 is MNHEY and CDR2 is SVGAGI in the germline V gene. The CDR3 covers 13 residues. CDR3 protein: CASKTGAGNTIYF. CDR3 nucleotide sequence: TGTGCCAGCAAAACAGGGGCTGGAAACACCATATATTTT.

This clone was counted once. The chain employs TRBV5-4 and TRBJ2-1; D remains unclear. In germline, CDR1 is SGHNT, CDR2 YYREEE (reference sequence). The CDR3 is 14 residues long. Trimming removed 1 base from V and 3 bases from J, with 8 bases in between. The chain's CDR3 is CASSLRLNYNEQFF. The DNA of the CDR3 is TGTGCCAGCAGCTTGCGTCTAAACTACAATGAGCAGTTCTTC. Full variable domain (remainder filled in from reference TRBV5-4 and TRBJ2-1): ETGVTQSPTHLIKTRGQQVTLRCSSQSGHNTVSWYQQALGQGPQFIFQYYREEENGRGNFPPRFSGLQFPNYSSELNVNALELDDSALYLCASSLRLNYNEQFFGPGTRLTVL.

This clone has only one observation. The rearrangement joins TRBV7-9 to TRBJ1-2; 7 nucleotides line up with TRBD1. V was clipped by 5 bases and J by 6 bases; unmatched bases: 6. In germline, CDR1 is SEHNR, CDR2 FQNEAQ (reference sequence). This CDR3 contains 13 residues. The CDR3 sequence is CASSLGTADGYTF. DNA for the CDR3: TGTGCCAGCAGCCTAGGGACAGCTGATGGCTACACCTTC.

The CDR3 DNA is TGTGCCAGCAGGATGACACAGAACACTGAAGCTTTCTTT. Its protein is CASRMTQNTEAFF. The chain links TRBV6-5 to TRBJ1-1; unclear D gene. The CDR3 consists of 13 residues. Germline assignment: CDR1 MNHEY and CDR2 SVGAGI. The V end was cut by 6 bases, the J end by 1 base, with 9 bases between.